This note documents a single T cell receptor (beta chain) sequence. In the authors' methods: Estimation of nucleated cell counts relied on the amplification of reference gene primers. Produced via immunoSEQ multiplex PCR; TCRdb's table is partial and in-frame only. V and J calls and clone size follow that table, whereas D and trimming were derived from the DNA. Of 150,000 or so clones in the sample, approximately 92% are singletons; the top ten hold about an eighth. These data originate in a study of blood T cell repertoires in COVID-19. The CDR3 sequence is 11 residues long. Looked up from germline, CDR1 is SQVTM and CDR2 is ANQGSEA. V dropped 6 bases and J dropped 2; count of bases not matched to a gene: 0.

The chain links TRBV29-1 to TRBJ1-2, with TRBD1 matching 7 bases. The sequence came from a man aged 18 to 29 with COVID-19, enrolled during active disease. Sequenced material: peripheral blood. CDR3: CSVQGNYGYTF. CDR3 in DNA: TGCAGCGTACAGGGGAACTATGGCTACACCTTC.